A single sample gave rise to the 29 T cell receptor beta chains below, sequenced in a study of graft-versus-host responses after intestinal transplantation (dated by TCRdb to the early 2020s). What this sample's time point label stands for: cells obtained before transplantation from donor or recipient. The library was made by the immunoSEQ multiplex PCR assay. TCRdb obtained this table from immuneACCESS and retained in-frame rearrangements with V and J assigned. These tables miss some clones; where compared with another copy, unresolved V genes account for less than half of the shortfall, and the remainder is unexplained. This sample gives about 93,000 clones in total; over 85% of them show up just once. Clones ranked in the top ten supply 0.4% to 0.6% of the sample. What these receptors recognize is not known. This specimen was unstimulated CD8+ T cells sorted from spleen or lymph node cells, taken before intestinal transplant. Receptors were obtained from a human donor who received an intestinal transplant.

The J gene is TRBJ2-1, the V gene TRBV13, with 13 bases matching TRBD2. J lost 2 bases, V lost 4 bases, and 5 bases had no gene match. Germline V gives CDR1 PRHDT, CDR2 FYEKMQ (reference sequence). The length of the CDR3 is 17 residues. CDR3 loop: CASSSGLAGATYNEQFF. The DNA of the CDR3 is TGTGCCAGCAGCTCAGGACTAGCGGGAGCCACCTACAATGAGCAGTTCTTC. Drawing the rest from reference TRBV13 and TRBJ2-1, the complete variable domain is AAGVIQSPRHLIKEKRETATLKCYPIPRHDTVYWYQQGPGQDPQFLISFYEKMQSDKGSIPDRFSAQQFSDYHSELNMSSLELGDSALYFCASSSGLAGATYNEQFFGPGTRLTVL.

This clone was seen only a few times. The V gene is TRBV13, the J gene TRBJ1-4; 7 nucleotides agree with TRBD1. The CDR3 contains 14 residues. Unmatched junction bases numbered 10, after V lost 7 bases and J lost 8 bases. CDR1 and CDR2 from the germline V gene are PRHDT and FYEKMQ (reference sequence). The chain's CDR3 is CASTKRQGGEKLFF. The CDR3 DNA reads as TGTGCCAGCACCAAGAGACAGGGTGGGGAAAAACTGTTTTTT.

The J gene is TRBJ2-7, the V gene TRBV4-2; the D is unclear. Trimming shortened V by 2 bases and J by 0 bases, and 5 bases separated the two germline ends. The CDR3 contains 13 residues. Germline V gene sequence: CDR1 LGHNA, CDR2 YNFKEQ. This chain's CDR3 is CASSQPGSYEQYF. The CDR3 bases are TGTGCCAGCAGCCAACCAGGCTCCTACGAGCAGTACTTC.

The chain joins TRBV19 to TRBJ1-1, with D hard to call. Germline loops: CDR1 LNHDA, CDR2 SQIVND (reference sequence). The CDR3 sequence is 14 residues long. Trimming left V 3 bases short and J 2 bases short, with 10 bases between. The CDR3 loop reads CASSISGSNTEAFF. DNA for the CDR3: TGTGCCAGTAGTATTTCCGGGAGCAACACTGAAGCTTTCTTT.

The gene calls are TRBV7-9 and TRBJ2-7; 7 nucleotides align to TRBD2. CDR1 is SEHNR and CDR2 is FQNEAQ in the germline V gene (reference sequence). The CDR3 runs to 17 residues. V trimming: 5 bases; J trimming: 2 bases; junction bases outside the gene matches: 15. The CDR3 protein is CASSPPTGSGRPYEQYF. In DNA form, the CDR3 reads TGTGCCAGCAGCCCCCCTACTGGTAGCGGGCGCCCCTACGAGCAGTACTTC.

This clone was recorded once. The rearrangement uses TRBV9 and TRBJ2-5; D unresolved. Germline CDR1 and CDR2: SGDLS and YYNGEE. The ends were cut back, 3 bases at V and 5 bases at J, with 14 bases in the middle. This CDR3 spans 14 amino acids. For the CDR3, the DNA is TGTGCCAGCAGCGCCAGTCCGGGTGAGGAGACCCAGTACTTC. Protein: CASSASPGEETQYF.

CDR3 bases: TGTGCCAGCAGCTTCGGCGGCACTGAAGCTTTCTTT. Translating it yields CASSFGGTEAFF. The V call is TRBV5-4, the J call TRBJ1-1; D gene ambiguous. V was shortened by 2 bases and J by 4 bases, with 6 bases between the two germline ends. From germline, CDR1 is SGHNT and CDR2 YYREEE (reference sequence). The CDR3 loop spans 12 amino acids.

The chain joins TRBV5-1 to TRBJ2-3; D is unclear. The V gene lost 4 bases and the J gene lost 1 base, with 10 bases spanning the gap. The CDR3 loop spans 14 amino acids. Per germline, CDR1 SGHRS and CDR2 YFSETQ. CDR3 DNA sequence: TGCGCCAGCAGCGCGACACCGGGCACAGATACGCAGTATTTT. Protein sequence: CASSATPGTDTQYF.

CDR3 in DNA: TGTGCCAGCAGTGGCGAGGTAGCGGGAGCAAGCGAGCAGTTCTTC. Translation gives CASSGEVAGASEQFF. The chain recombines TRBV6-1 with TRBJ2-1, with 9 nucleotides matching TRBD2. Losses at the gene ends were 4 bases for V and 10 bases for J; bases not matched to a gene: 11. Germline CDR1 reads MNHNS; CDR2 reads SASEGT. The length of the CDR3 is 15 residues.

The genes are TRBV27 and TRBJ2-7; D uncertain. The V gene's germline CDR1 is MNHEY and CDR2 SMNVEV (reference sequence). V lost 6 bases, J lost 6 bases, and 18 bases lay in between. CDR3 length equals 14 residues. DNA of the CDR3: TGTGCCAGCAGCGATATAGACTTCCCGGGCGAGCAGTACTTC. Its translation: CASSDIDFPGEQYF.

This chain joins TRBV7-9 and TRBJ2-2; maybe TRBD1 (5 bases). CDR1 SEHNR and CDR2 FQNEAQ come from the germline V gene (reference sequence). The CDR3 consists of 14 residues. Trimming pared 4 bases from V and 2 bases from J, leaving 8 bases between. Written as DNA, the CDR3 is TGTGCCAGCAGCTACCAGGGAAACACCGGGGAGCTGTTTTTT. It encodes CASSYQGNTGELFF.

The CDR3 reads CASSTMTSDNEQYF. The CDR3 DNA follows: TGTGCCAGCAGTACGATGACTAGCGATAACGAGCAGTACTTC. The chain couples TRBV6-6 to TRBJ2-7; TRBD2 aligns across 8 bases. This CDR3 is 14 amino acids long. V lost 5 bases and J lost 5; bases outside the gene matches: 8. Germline CDR1 MNHNY, CDR2 SVGAGI (reference sequence).

The rearrangement uses TRBV7-8 and TRBJ1-1; no definite D call. The ends were cut back, 1 base at V and 7 bases at J, with 10 bases in the middle. The germline V gene encodes CDR1 SGHVS and CDR2 FQNEAQ. The CDR3 has 13 amino acids. The DNA of the CDR3 is TGTGCCAGCAGCTTAGGTATTTCTTTTGAAGCTTTCTTT. As protein: CASSLGISFEAFF.

The rearrangement uses TRBV4-3 and TRBJ1-1; D gene uncertain. The V end lost 6 bases, the J end lost 3 bases, and 23 bases lay between the germline ends. Germline V lookup: CDR1 LGHNA, CDR2 YSLEER. The CDR3 covers 17 residues. CDR3 region: CASRKITRDREYTEAFF. The CDR3 DNA sequence: TGCGCCAGCAGGAAGATAACCCGGGATCGGGAATACACTGAAGCTTTCTTT.

The gene calls are TRBV7-8 and TRBJ2-3; 14 bases agree with TRBD2. Germline trimming cut 6 bases from V and 3 bases from J; bases unmatched to any gene: 8. Germline V gene sequence: CDR1 SGHVS, CDR2 FQNEAQ. CDR3 size: 17 residues. The CDR3 bases are TGTGCCAGCAGACAGACCGGGACTAGCGGGAGTACAGATACGCAGTATTTT. The encoded protein is CASRQTGTSGSTDTQYF.

V and J are TRBV4-3 and TRBJ1-4; 9 nucleotides line up with TRBD1. Looked up from germline, CDR1 is LGHNA and CDR2 is YSLEER. The trim removed 1 base at V and 2 bases at J, leaving 8 bases unmatched. CDR3 length equals 18 residues. DNA for the CDR3: TGCGCCAGCAGCCAAGGGTTGGGACAGGGAGGGACTAATGAAAAACTGTTTTTT. It specifies CASSQGLGQGGTNEKLFF.

Here the CDR3 DNA reads TGTGCCAGCAACCCGGGACTAGCGGCAGATACGCAGTATTTT. Protein: CASNPGLAADTQYF. This chain links TRBV6-5 with TRBJ2-3, with TRBD2 matching over 11 bases. This CDR3 has 14 amino acids. With V trimmed by 7 bases and J by 4 bases, 4 bases remained unmatched. CDR1 is MNHEY, CDR2 SVGAGI, per germline.

Turning to this clone: One end of the junction varies from germline; a read error may be responsible. The chain has TRBV4-1 and TRBJ1-2; D may be TRBD1 (6 bases). Germline V gene data show CDR1 as MGHRA and CDR2 as YSYEKL. This CDR3 is built from 17 residues. For the CDR3, the DNA is TGCGCCAGCAGCAAAGAGCCGCTGCCCAAGGGGGACTATGGCTACACCTTC. Translating gives CASSKEPLPKGDYGYTF.

This chain uses TRBV10-2 with TRBJ2-5; TRBD2 matches at 9 bases. Looked up from germline, CDR1 is WSHSY and CDR2 is SAAADI. Germline trimming cut 2 bases from V and 5 bases from J; bases unmatched to any gene: 6. CDR3 length: 15 amino acids. The CDR3 DNA reads as TGCGCCAGCAGTGAGCCGGTAGCGGGAGAGGAGACCCAGTACTTC. This sequence encodes CASSEPVAGEETQYF.

The rearrangement joins TRBV4-3 to TRBJ2-1, with 9 bases matching TRBD1. Per germline, CDR1 LGHNA and CDR2 YSLEER. This CDR3 comprises 15 residues. J lost 4 bases, V lost 4 bases, and 5 bases had no gene match. The CDR3: CASSPSGTGYNEQFF. CDR3 nucleotides: TGCGCCAGCAGCCCTTCCGGGACAGGGTACAATGAGCAGTTCTTC.

The genes are TRBV28 and TRBJ2-7; weak D call: TRBD1 (6 bases). The length of the CDR3 is 14 residues. Germline V gives CDR1 MDHEN, CDR2 SYDVKM. V lost 2 bases and J 5 bases, leaving 13 bases between the germline ends. CDR3 protein: CASSLRGNFHEQYF. The CDR3, as DNA: TGTGCCAGCAGTTTAAGGGGGAATTTCCACGAGCAGTACTTC.

The chain is built from TRBV6-1 and TRBJ2-4, with a possible D match to TRBD1 (6 bases). The V and J ends lost 1 base and 7 bases respectively, with 14 bases between them. The germline V gene encodes CDR1 MNHNS and CDR2 SASEGT. This CDR3 has 15 amino acids. The CDR3 DNA follows: TGTGCCAGCAGTGAAGGCCGACAGGTTTGGAACATTCAGTACTTC. Amino acid sequence: CASSEGRQVWNIQYF.

This chain links TRBV6-4 with TRBJ1-4; 9 bases are a match to TRBD1. The CDR3 length is 18 residues. The junction had 17 bases not matched to a gene; V was cut back by 7 bases and J by 5 bases. Per the germline V gene, CDR1 is MRHNA and CDR2 is SNTAGT. CDR3 sequence reads: CASKLPSVVGQGNEKLFF. Here the CDR3 DNA reads TGTGCCAGCAAACTCCCAAGTGTAGTGGGACAGGGAAATGAAAAACTGTTTTTT.

The chain employs TRBV30 and TRBJ2-7; 8 nucleotides line up with TRBD1. This CDR3 comprises 14 residues. CDR1 and CDR2 from the germline V gene are GTSNPN and SVGIG (reference sequence). The J segment lost 0 bases and the V segment lost 4 bases, leaving 5 bases of the junction unmatched. The CDR3 DNA follows: TGTGCCTGGACCTTGGGACAGGCCTCCTACGAGCAGTACTTC. Its translation: CAWTLGQASYEQYF.

This clone is a singleton in its sample. This sequence joins TRBV14 and TRBJ2-1, with 7 bases matching TRBD1. CDR1 SGHDN and CDR2 FVKESK come from the germline V gene. The CDR3 is 15 residues long. The J segment lost 3 bases and the V segment lost 6 bases, leaving 8 bases of the junction unmatched. This CDR3 reads CASSPTTGFYNEQFF. The CDR3 DNA is TGTGCCAGCAGTCCGACGACAGGGTTCTACAATGAGCAGTTCTTC.

The genes are TRBV19 and TRBJ2-3; D not resolved. V shed 5 bases and J shed 0 bases, with 3 bases lying between them. This CDR3 is 12 amino acids long. Germline loops: CDR1 LNHDA, CDR2 SQIVND (reference sequence). The CDR3 is CASSLSTDTQYF. For the CDR3, the DNA is TGTGCCAGTAGTCTAAGCACAGATACGCAGTATTTT.

V is TRBV4-3 and J is TRBJ1-6, with D tentatively TRBD1 (5 bases). V was trimmed by 0 bases and J by 14 bases, leaving 20 bases between them. Germline lookup yields CDR1 LGHNA and CDR2 YSLEER. The CDR3 spans 16 residues. In nucleotides, the CDR3 is TGCGCCAGCAGCCAAGATCGGGTTCAGCAGGGAGGCACCCTCCACTTT. It yields the protein CASSQDRVQQGGTLHF.

The chain joins TRBV15 to TRBJ2-7; 8 positions match TRBD1. The CDR3 totals 15 residues. From germline, CDR1 is LNHNV and CDR2 YYDKDF (reference sequence). With 5 bases clipped from V and 2 bases from J, the junction kept 8 bases outside the gene matches. The chain's CDR3 is CATSGPGQETYEQYF. CDR3 in DNA: TGTGCCACCAGCGGACCGGGACAGGAAACCTACGAGCAGTACTTC.

The chain employs TRBV30 and TRBJ2-1, with 7 bases that match TRBD1. The germline CDR1 and CDR2 sequences are GTSNPN and SVGIG (reference sequence). V dropped 4 bases and J dropped 6; count of bases not matched to a gene: 9. The CDR3 contains 14 residues. For the CDR3, the DNA is TGTGCCTGGACCGACAGGGTTCTACTCAATGAGCAGTTCTTC. Residues: CAWTDRVLLNEQFF.